The sequence of this TCR beta chain was determined in a study of shared clonotypes between healthy human individuals. Some clones are missing from TCRdb's copy, which holds only in-frame ones; the method was immunoSEQ multiplex PCR. The table shows about 2.4 million clones, with 93% occurring only once. The CDR3 is 12 amino acids. The germline gives CDR1 MNHEY, CDR2 SMNVEV (reference sequence). Trimming took off 10 bases at V and 6 bases at J, with 15 bases between the two ends. V gene TRBV27 combines with J gene TRBJ1-2; D perhaps matches TRBD1 (5 bases). Material: naive CD4+ T cells from PBMCs. Described subset: CD45RA+ positively selected. This clonotype originated in a man younger than 35 in good health. Some clones in this sample may be carry-over from other donors' samples. In DNA form, the CDR3 reads TGTGCCACCTTCGGAGGCAGGGATGGCTACACCTTC. It yields the protein CATFGGRDGYTF.